Detailed here is one T cell receptor (beta chain). Study processing details: Nucleated cell number was recorded as an estimate derived from reference gene primer amplification. The assay was immunoSEQ multiplex PCR, and TCRdb's table has in-frame clones only and misses some. Clone size and V and J calls were adopted from that table, with D and trimming inferred from the DNA. The sample has about 220,000 clones, 75% to 90% seen once. This sample was included in a study of blood T cell repertoires in COVID-19. Germline CDR1 and CDR2: MNHEY and SVGAGI. The CDR3 is made up of 14 amino acids. V was pared by 6 bases and J by 4 bases, with 5 bases of the junction left unmatched. Followed longitudinally, the Seattle patients had been enrolled during active infection.

This sequence originates from a woman in her 70s with COVID-19, enrolled during active disease. The specimen was peripheral blood. The chain couples TRBV6-5 to TRBJ2-3, with 9 bases identical to TRBD2. The CDR3 reads CASRAGGPADTQYF. The CDR3 DNA is TGTGCCAGCAGGGCGGGAGGGCCTGCAGATACGCAGTATTTT.